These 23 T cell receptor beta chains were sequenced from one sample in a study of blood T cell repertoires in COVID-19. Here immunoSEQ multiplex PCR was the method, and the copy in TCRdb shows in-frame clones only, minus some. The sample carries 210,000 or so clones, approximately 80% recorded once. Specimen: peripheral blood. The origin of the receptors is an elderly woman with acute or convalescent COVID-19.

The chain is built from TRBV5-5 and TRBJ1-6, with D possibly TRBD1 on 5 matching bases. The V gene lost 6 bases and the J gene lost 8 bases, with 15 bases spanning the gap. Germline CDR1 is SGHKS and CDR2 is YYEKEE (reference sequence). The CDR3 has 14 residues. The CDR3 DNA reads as TGTGCCAGCACCCGGTGGGGGGGTTATTCACCCCTCCACTTT. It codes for CASTRWGGYSPLHF. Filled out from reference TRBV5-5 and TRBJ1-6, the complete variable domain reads DAGVTQSPTHLIKTRGQQVTLRCSPISGHKSVSWYQQVLGQGPQFIFQYYEKEERGRGNFPDRFSARQFPNYSSELNVNALLLGDSALYLCASTRWGGYSPLHFGNGTRLTVT.

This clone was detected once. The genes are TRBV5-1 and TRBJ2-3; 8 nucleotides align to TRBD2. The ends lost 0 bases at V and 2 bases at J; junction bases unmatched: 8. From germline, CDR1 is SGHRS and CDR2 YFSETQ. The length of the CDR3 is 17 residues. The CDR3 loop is CASSLGGAGGSTDTQYF. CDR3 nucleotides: TGCGCCAGCAGCTTGGGGGGGGCGGGGGGATCCACAGATACGCAGTATTTT.

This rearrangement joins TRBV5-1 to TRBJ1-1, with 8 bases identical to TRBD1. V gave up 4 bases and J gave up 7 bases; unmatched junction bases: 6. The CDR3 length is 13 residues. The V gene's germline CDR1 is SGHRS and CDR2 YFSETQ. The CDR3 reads CASSTIGQGEAFF. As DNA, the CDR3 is TGCGCCAGCAGCACTATCGGACAGGGTGAAGCTTTCTTT.

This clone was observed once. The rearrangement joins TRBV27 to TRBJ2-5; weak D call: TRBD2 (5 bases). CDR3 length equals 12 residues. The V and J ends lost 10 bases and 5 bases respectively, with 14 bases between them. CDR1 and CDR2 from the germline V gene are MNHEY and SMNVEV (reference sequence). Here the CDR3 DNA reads TGTGCCACCGGCCGGGGTTTGGAGACCCAGTACTTC. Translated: CATGRGLETQYF.

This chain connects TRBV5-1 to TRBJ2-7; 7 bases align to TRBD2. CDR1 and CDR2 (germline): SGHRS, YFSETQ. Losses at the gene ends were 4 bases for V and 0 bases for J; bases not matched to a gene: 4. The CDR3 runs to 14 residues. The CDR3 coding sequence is TGCGCCAGCAGCCCGGGGGACTACTCCTACGAGCAGTACTTC. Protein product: CASSPGDYSYEQYF.

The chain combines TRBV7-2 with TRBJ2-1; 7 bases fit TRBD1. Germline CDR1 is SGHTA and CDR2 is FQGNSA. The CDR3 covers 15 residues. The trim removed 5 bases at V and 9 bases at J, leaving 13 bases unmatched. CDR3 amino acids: CASSLLRQGLGEQFF. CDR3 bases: TGTGCCAGCAGCCTTCTGCGACAGGGTCTTGGTGAGCAGTTCTTC.

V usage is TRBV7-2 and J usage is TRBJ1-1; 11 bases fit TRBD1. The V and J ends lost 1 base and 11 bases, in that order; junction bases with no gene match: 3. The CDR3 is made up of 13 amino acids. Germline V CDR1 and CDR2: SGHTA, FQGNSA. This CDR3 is CASSLEGQGVAFF. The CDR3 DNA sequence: TGTGCCAGCAGCTTAGAGGGACAGGGGGTGGCTTTCTTT.

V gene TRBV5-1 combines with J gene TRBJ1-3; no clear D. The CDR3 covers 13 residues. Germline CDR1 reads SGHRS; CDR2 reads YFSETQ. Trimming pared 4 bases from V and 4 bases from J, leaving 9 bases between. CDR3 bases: TGCGCCAGCAGCCCGCGGGTGGGAAACACCATATATTTT. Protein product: CASSPRVGNTIYF. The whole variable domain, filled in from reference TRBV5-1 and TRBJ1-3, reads KAGVTQTPRYLIKTRGQQVTLSCSPISGHRSVSWYQQTPGQGLQFLFEYFSETQRNKGNFPGRFSGRQFSNSRSEMNVSTLELGDSALYLCASSPRVGNTIYFGEGSWLTVV.

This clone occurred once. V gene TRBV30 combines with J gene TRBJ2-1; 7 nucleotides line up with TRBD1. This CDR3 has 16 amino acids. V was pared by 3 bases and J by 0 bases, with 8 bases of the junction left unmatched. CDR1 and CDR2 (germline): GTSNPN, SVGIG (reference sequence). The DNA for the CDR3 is TGTGCCTGGAGCTTCATCGGGACAGCCTCCTACAATGAGCAGTTCTTC. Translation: CAWSFIGTASYNEQFF.

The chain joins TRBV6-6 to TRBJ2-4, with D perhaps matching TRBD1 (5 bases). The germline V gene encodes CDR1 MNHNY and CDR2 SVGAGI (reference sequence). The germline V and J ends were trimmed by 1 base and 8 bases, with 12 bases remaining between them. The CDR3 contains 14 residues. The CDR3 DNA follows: TGTGCCAGCAGTTACTACGCAGGGTCGGACATTCAGTACTTC. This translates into CASSYYAGSDIQYF.

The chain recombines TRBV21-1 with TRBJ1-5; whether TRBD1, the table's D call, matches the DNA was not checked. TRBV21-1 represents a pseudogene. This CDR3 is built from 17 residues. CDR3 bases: TGTGCCAGCAGCAAAGCAAGGGACACTTATAGCAATCAGCCCCAGCATTTT. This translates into CASSKARDTYSNQPQHF.

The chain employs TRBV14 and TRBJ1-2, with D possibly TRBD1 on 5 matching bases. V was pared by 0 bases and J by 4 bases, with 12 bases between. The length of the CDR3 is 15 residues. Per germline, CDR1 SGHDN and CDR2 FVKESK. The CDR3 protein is CASSQDGGRVYGYTF. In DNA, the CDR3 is TGTGCCAGCAGCCAAGATGGCGGCAGGGTCTATGGCTACACCTTC.

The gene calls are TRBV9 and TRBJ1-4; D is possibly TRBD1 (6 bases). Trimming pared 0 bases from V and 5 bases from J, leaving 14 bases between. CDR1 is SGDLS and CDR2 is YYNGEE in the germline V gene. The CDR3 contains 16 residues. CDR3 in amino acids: CASSVAMGAQNEKLFF. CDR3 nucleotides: TGTGCCAGCAGCGTAGCTATGGGGGCGCAAAATGAAAAACTGTTTTTT.

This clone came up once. In DNA, the CDR3 is TGTGCCAGCATTAGAGATTCCACTGAAGCTTTCTTT. Translated, it gives CASIRDSTEAFF. The chain joins TRBV2 to TRBJ1-1; D call uncertain. V was shortened by 7 bases and J by 4 bases, with 10 bases between the two germline ends. The germline gives CDR1 SNHLY, CDR2 FYNNEI. The CDR3 is 12 residues long. The variable domain in full, completed from reference TRBV2 and TRBJ1-1, reads EPEVTQTPSHQVTQMGQEVILRCVPISNHLYFYWYRQILGQKVEFLVSFYNNEISEKSEIFDDQFSVERPDGSNFTLKIRSTKLEDSAMYFCASIRDSTEAFFGQGTRLTVV.

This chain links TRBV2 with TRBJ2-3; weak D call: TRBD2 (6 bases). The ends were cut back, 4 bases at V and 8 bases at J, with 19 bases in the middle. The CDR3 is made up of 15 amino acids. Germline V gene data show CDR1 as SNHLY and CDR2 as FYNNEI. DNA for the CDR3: TGTGCCAGCAGTGTTGGCGGGACCGGGGTGGGTACGCAGTATTTT. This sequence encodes CASSVGGTGVGTQYF.

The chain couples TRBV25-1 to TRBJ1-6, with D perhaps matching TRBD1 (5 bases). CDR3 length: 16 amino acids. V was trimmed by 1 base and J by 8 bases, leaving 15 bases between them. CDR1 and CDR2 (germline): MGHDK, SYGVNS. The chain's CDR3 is CASSEWLGGVDSPLHF. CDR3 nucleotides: TGTGCCAGCAGTGAATGGCTCGGGGGGGTGGATTCACCCCTCCACTTT. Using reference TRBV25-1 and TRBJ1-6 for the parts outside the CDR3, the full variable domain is EADIYQTPRYLVIGTGKKITLECSQTMGHDKMYWYQQDPGMELHLIHYSYGVNSTEKGDLSSESTVSRIRTEHFPLTLESARPSHTSQYLCASSEWLGGVDSPLHFGNGTRLTVT.

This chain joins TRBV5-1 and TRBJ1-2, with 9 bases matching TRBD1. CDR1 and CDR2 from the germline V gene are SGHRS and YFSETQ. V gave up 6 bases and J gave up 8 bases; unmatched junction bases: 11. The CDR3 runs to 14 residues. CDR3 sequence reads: CASNSGTGLLGYTF. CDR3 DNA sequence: TGCGCCAGCAATTCAGGGACAGGGCTGCTGGGCTACACCTTC.

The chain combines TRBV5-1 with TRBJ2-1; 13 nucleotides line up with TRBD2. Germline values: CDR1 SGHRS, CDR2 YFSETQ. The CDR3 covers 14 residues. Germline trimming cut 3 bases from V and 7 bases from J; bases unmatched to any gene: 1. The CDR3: CASSWTSGSNEQFF. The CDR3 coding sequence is TGCGCCAGCAGCTGGACTAGCGGGAGTAATGAGCAGTTCTTC.

The CDR3 reads CASSAAGISGNTIYF. CDR3 DNA: TGTGCCAGCAGCGCCGCAGGAATCTCTGGAAACACCATATATTTT. The V call is TRBV6-5, the J call TRBJ1-3; no definite D call. The CDR3 sequence is 15 residues long. V lost 6 bases and J lost 0, with 12 bases in between. Germline V CDR1 and CDR2: MNHEY, SVGAGI.

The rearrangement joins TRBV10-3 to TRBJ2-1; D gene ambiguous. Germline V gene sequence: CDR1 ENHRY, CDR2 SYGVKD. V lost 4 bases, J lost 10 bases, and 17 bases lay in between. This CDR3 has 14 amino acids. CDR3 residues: CAISGVSIYSEQFF. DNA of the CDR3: TGTGCCATCAGTGGTGTCAGCATCTACAGCGAGCAGTTCTTC.

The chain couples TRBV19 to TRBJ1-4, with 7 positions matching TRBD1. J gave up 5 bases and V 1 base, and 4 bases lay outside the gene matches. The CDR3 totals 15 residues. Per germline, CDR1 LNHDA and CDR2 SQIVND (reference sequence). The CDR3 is CASSIAGQTNEKLFF. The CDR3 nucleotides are TGTGCCAGTAGTATAGCGGGACAGACAAATGAAAAACTGTTTTTT.

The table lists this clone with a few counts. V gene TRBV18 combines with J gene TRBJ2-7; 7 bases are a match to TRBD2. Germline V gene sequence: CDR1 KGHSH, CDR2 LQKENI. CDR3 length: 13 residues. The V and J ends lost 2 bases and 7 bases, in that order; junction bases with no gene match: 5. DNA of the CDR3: TGTGCCAGCTCACCAGAAGGCGGGAGAGAGCAGTACTTC. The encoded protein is CASSPEGGREQYF.

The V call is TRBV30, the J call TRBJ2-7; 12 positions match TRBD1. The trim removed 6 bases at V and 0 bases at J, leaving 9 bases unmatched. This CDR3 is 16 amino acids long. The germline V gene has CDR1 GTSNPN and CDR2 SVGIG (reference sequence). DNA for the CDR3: TGTGCCTGTTCCGGGACAGGGGGCCCCAGCTCCTACGAGCAGTACTTC. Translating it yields CACSGTGGPSSYEQYF.